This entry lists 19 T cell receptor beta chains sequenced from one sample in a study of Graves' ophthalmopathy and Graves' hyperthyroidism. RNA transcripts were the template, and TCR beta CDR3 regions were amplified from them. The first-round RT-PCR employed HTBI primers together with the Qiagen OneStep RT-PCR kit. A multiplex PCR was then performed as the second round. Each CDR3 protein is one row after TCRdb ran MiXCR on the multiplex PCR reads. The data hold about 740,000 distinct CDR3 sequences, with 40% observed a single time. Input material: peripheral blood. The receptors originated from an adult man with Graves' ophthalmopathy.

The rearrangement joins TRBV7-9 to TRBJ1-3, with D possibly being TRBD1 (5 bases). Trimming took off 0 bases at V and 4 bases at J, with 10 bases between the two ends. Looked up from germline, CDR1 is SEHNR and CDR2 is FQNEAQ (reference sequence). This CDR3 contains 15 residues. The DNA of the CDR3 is TGTGCCAGCAGCTTAGCAGGGGCAGACGGAAACACCATATATTTT. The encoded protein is CASSLAGADGNTIYF.

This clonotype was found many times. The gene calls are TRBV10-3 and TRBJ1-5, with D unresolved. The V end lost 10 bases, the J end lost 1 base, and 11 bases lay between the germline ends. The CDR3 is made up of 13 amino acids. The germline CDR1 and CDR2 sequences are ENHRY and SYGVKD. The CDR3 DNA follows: TGTGCCAGCGGGAGGGCCAGCAATCAGCCCCAGCATTTT. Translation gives CASGRASNQPQHF.

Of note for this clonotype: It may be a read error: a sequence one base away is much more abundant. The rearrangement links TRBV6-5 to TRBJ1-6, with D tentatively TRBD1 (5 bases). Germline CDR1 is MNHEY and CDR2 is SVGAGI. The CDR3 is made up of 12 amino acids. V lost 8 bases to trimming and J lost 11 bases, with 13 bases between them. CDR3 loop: CASELDNPPLHF. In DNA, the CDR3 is TGTGCCAGCGAGTTGGACAATCCACCCCTCCACTTT.

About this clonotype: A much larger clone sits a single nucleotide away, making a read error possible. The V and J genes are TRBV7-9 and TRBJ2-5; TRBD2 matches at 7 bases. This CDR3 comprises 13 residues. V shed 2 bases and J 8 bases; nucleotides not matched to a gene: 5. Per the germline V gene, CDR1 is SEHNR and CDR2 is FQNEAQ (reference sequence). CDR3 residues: CASSLTSVYTQYF. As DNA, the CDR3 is TGTGCCAGCAGCTTAACTAGCGTCTACACCCAGTACTTC.

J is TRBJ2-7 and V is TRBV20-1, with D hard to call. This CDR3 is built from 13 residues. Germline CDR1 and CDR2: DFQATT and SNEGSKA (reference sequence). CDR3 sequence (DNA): TGCAGCCTCTGGACGGCGCAATCCTACGAGCAGTACTTC. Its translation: CSLWTAQSYEQYF.

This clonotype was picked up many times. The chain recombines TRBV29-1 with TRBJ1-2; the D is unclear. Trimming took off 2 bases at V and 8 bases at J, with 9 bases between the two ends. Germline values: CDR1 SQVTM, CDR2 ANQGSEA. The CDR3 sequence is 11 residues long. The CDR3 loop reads CSVEWRRGYTF. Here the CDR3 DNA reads TGCAGCGTTGAATGGCGGAGGGGCTACACCTTC.

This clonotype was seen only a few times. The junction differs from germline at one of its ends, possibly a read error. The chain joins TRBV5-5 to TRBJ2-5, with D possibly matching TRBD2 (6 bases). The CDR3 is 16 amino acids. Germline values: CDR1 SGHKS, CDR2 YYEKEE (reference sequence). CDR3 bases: TGCGCCAGCAGCCTCGCTGCGCGGGAAGGAGGAGAGACCCAGTACTTC. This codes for CASSLAAREGGETQYF.

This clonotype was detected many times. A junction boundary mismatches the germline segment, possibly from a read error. The CDR3, as DNA: TGTGCCAGCAGTTACCTGTCCGTGGCGCGTTTCGAAAAACTGTTTTTT. Translated: CASSYLSVARFEKLFF. The rearrangement links TRBV10-3 to TRBJ1-4; no firm D call. CDR3 length: 16 residues. Looked up from germline, CDR1 is ENHRY and CDR2 is SYGVKD.

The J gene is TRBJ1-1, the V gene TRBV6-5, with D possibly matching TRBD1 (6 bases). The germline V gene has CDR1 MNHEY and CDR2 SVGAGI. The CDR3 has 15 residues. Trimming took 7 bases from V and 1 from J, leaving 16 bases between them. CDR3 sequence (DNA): TGTGCCAGCAATCACAACAGGGACCAGAACACTGAAGCTTTCTTT. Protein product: CASNHNRDQNTEAFF.

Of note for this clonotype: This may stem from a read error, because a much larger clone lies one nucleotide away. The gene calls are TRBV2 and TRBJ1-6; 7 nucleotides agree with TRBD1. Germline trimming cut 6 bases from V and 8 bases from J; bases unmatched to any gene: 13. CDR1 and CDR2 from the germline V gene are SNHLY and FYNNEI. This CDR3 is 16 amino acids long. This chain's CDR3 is CASSLQARQGDSPLHF. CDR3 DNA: TGTGCCAGCAGCCTACAGGCCCGACAGGGAGATTCACCCCTCCACTTT.

DNA for the CDR3: TGCGCCAGCAGCCAACGCGGGACAGGAGCCTACGAGCAGTACTTC. It encodes CASSQRGTGAYEQYF. The V call is TRBV4-3, the J call TRBJ2-7; 8 bases are a match to TRBD1. Germline assignment: CDR1 LGHNA and CDR2 YSLEER. This CDR3 has 15 amino acids. The junction had 5 bases not matched to a gene; V was cut back by 2 bases and J by 2 bases.

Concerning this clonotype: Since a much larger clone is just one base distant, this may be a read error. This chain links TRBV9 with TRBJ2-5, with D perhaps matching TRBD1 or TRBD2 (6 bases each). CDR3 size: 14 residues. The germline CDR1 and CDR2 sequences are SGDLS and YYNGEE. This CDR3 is CASSGGAAQETRYF. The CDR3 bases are TGTGCCAGCAGCGGGGGGGCAGCCCAAGAGACCCGGTACTTC.

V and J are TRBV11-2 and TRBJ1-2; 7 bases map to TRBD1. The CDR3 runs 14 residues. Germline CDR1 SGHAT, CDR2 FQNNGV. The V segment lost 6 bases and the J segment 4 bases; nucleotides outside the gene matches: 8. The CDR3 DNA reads TGTGCCAGCAGTGAAGTACAGGGGCCCTATGGCTACACCTTC. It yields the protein CASSEVQGPYGYTF. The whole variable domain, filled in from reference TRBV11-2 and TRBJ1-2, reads EAGVAQSPRYKIIEKRQSVAFWCNPISGHATLYWYQQILGQGPKLLIQFQNNGVVDDSQLPKDRFSAERLKGVDSTLKIQPAKLEDSAVYLCASSEVQGPYGYTFGSGTRLTVV.

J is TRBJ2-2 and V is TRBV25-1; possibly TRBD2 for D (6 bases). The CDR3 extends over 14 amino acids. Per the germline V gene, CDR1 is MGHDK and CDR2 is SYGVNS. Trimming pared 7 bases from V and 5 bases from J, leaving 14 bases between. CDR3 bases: TGTGCCAGCATCAGGGCGCGGGAAACCGGGGAGCTGTTTTTT. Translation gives CASIRARETGELFF.

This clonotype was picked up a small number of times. The DNA of the CDR3 is TGTGCCAGCAGTTTCGTGGCAGGGAATTCACCCCTCCACTTT. It yields the protein CASSFVAGNSPLHF. The V gene is TRBV13, the J gene TRBJ1-6, with D possibly TRBD1 on 5 matching bases. Germline V gene lookup returns CDR1 PRHDT and CDR2 FYEKMQ (reference sequence). The ends were cut back, 6 bases at V and 7 bases at J, with 13 bases in the middle. The CDR3 has 14 residues. Based on the CDR3 plus reference TRBV13 and TRBJ1-6, the full variable domain is AAGVIQSPRHLIKEKRETATLKCYPIPRHDTVYWYQQGPGQDPQFLISFYEKMQSDKGSIPDRFSAQQFSDYHSELNMSSLELGDSALYFCASSFVAGNSPLHFGNGTRLTVT.

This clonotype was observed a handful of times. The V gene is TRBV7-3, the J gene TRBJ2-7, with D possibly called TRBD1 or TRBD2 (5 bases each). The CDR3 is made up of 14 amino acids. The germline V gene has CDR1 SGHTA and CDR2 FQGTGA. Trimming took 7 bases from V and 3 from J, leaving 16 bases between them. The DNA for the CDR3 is TGTGCCAGCACCCCACCGGGACGGATCTACGAGCAGTACTTC. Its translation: CASTPPGRIYEQYF.

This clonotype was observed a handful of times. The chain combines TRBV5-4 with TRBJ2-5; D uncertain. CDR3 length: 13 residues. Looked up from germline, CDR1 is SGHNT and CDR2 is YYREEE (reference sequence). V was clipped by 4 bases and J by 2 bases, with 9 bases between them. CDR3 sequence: CASSGRQQETQYF. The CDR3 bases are TGTGCCAGCAGCGGGCGTCAACAAGAGACCCAGTACTTC. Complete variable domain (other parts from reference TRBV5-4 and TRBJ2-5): ETGVTQSPTHLIKTRGQQVTLRCSSQSGHNTVSWYQQALGQGPQFIFQYYREEENGRGNFPPRFSGLQFPNYSSELNVNALELDDSALYLCASSGRQQETQYFGPGTRLLVL.

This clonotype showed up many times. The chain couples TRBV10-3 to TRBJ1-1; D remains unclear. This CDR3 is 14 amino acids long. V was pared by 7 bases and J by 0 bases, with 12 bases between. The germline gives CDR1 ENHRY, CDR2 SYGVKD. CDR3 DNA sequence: TGTGCCATCAATAGCGGAGGCCTGAACACTGAAGCTTTCTTT. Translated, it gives CAINSGGLNTEAFF.

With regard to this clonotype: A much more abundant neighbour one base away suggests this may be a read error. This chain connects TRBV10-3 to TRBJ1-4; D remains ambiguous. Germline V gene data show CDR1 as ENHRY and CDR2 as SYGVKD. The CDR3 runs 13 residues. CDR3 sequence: CATSDEKNEKLFF. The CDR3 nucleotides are TGTGCCACCAGTGACGAGAAGAATGAAAAACTGTTTTTT.